These 20 T cell receptor beta chains share one sample of origin, sequenced in a study of CD4 and CD8 cells across lung adenocarcinoma regions. In TCRdb, the PCR reads were re-called with MiXCR into one record per CDR3 protein. The sample yields some 18,000 distinct CDR3 sequences, 45% to 50% seen once. The sample was CD8+ T cells from the margin of a lung tumor. The receptors shown here come from a male donor with lung adenocarcinoma. The CD4 and CD8 labels of this study may be unreliable.

V is TRBV11-2 and J is TRBJ2-4; D could derive from TRBD1 or TRBD2 (5 bases each). Per the germline V gene, CDR1 is SGHAT and CDR2 is FQNNGV. The CDR3 loop spans 17 amino acids. V was trimmed by 5 bases and J by 10 bases, leaving 27 bases between them. The CDR3 region is CASSHTSGLGAKDIQYF. The CDR3 region has the DNA TGTGCCAGCAGCCATACCTCGGGGCTGGGAGCCAAAGATATTCAGTACTTC.

Only a few counts were recorded for this clonotype. The chain joins TRBV7-2 to TRBJ2-1, with D perhaps matching TRBD2 (6 bases). Germline-derived CDR1 and CDR2 are SGHTA and FQGNSA. V was shortened by 0 bases and J by 9 bases, with 21 bases between the two germline ends. The CDR3 is 17 amino acids. The CDR3 here is CASSLAPALAASSEQFF. Written as DNA, the CDR3 is TGTGCCAGCAGCTTAGCCCCCGCATTAGCGGCCAGTAGTGAGCAGTTCTTC. Combining the CDR3 with reference TRBV7-2 and TRBJ2-1 gives the whole variable domain GAGVSQSPSNKVTEKGKDVELRCDPISGHTALYWYRQSLGQGLEFLIYFQGNSAPDKSGLPSDRFSAERTGGSVSTLTIQRTQQEDSAVYLCASSLAPALAASSEQFFGPGTRLTVL.

V gene TRBV3-1 combines with J gene TRBJ2-1; TRBD1 is a possible D gene (6 bases). Germline assignment: CDR1 LGHDT and CDR2 YNNKEL (reference sequence). This CDR3 has 15 amino acids. Trimming shortened V by 4 bases and J by 5 bases, and 15 bases separated the two germline ends. This chain's CDR3 is CASSRDRLENNEQFF. CDR3 DNA: TGTGCCAGCAGCCGCGACAGGTTGGAGAACAATGAGCAGTTCTTC.

This clonotype was recorded a few times. V is TRBV27 and J is TRBJ2-2; 11 bases map to TRBD2. CDR3 length equals 15 residues. Germline V gene lookup returns CDR1 MNHEY and CDR2 SMNVEV (reference sequence). V was pared by 7 bases and J by 4 bases, with 5 bases of the junction left unmatched. For the CDR3, the DNA is TGTGCCAGCATAGCGGGAGGGCCTGGCACCGGGGAGCTGTTTTTT. This codes for CASIAGGPGTGELFF.

This clonotype was seen once. The chain joins TRBV6-1 to TRBJ2-3; 7 nucleotides align to TRBD2. The better agreement between TRBJ2-7 and the DNA end casts doubt on the J call. This CDR3 is built from 16 residues. The germline V gene encodes CDR1 MNHNS and CDR2 SASEGT. For the CDR3, the DNA is TGTGCCAGCGGGGAAGTCGGGGGAGGGGTCGGGGATACGCAGTACTTC. The encoded protein is CASGEVGGGVGDTQYF.

Worth noting for this clonotype: This may be a read error, as it is one base from a much larger clone. The rearrangement links TRBV12-3 or TRBV12-4 to TRBJ2-1; D gene ambiguous. V gave up 3 bases and J gave up 10 bases, with 7 bases separating them. This CDR3 contains 11 residues. CDR3 sequence: CASSFSREQFF. The CDR3, as DNA: TGTGCCAGCAGTTTTTCCCGCGAGCAGTTCTTC.

The chain has TRBV6-1 and TRBJ2-3, with a tentative D call TRBD1 (6 bases). The length of the CDR3 is 15 residues. CDR1 and CDR2 (germline): MNHNS, SASEGT. V dropped 9 bases and J dropped 10 bases, with 26 bases sitting between them. CDR3 bases: TGTGCCAGGGGTAGACAGGCGGCCAGCACAGGTGCGCAGTATTTT. It encodes CARGRQAASTGAQYF.

CDR3 in DNA: TGCGCCAGCAGCCAAGATGCGACAGGGAGTGAGCAGTACTTC. Translation gives CASSQDATGSEQYF. The V call is TRBV4-1, the J call TRBJ2-1; TRBD1 agrees at 7 bases. The DNA end favors TRBJ2-7, so the J call may be wrong. Looked up from germline, CDR1 is MGHRA and CDR2 is YSYEKL. CDR3 length: 14 residues.

This clonotype is classed as medium-sized. This sequence joins TRBV6-5 and TRBJ2-1; D may be TRBD1 (6 bases). This CDR3 spans 14 amino acids. CDR1 MNHEY and CDR2 SVGAGI come from the germline V gene. The V gene lost 6 bases and the J gene lost 10 bases, with 19 bases spanning the gap. CDR3 amino acids: CASRFLSGTMEQFF. DNA for the CDR3: TGTGCCAGCAGATTCCTCTCGGGGACAATGGAGCAGTTCTTC.

Regarding this clonotype: A much larger clone lies a single base off, so this may be a read error. The chain combines TRBV6-1 with TRBJ2-1; tentatively, D is TRBD2 (6 bases). There are 14 residues in the CDR3. V was cut by 6 bases and J by 10 bases, with 19 bases left in between. Germline V lookup: CDR1 MNHNS, CDR2 SASEGT. The DNA for the CDR3 is TGTGCCAGCAGACCTCGGGGGAGAGGAGGCGAGCAGTTCTTC. Translating it yields CASRPRGRGGEQFF.

This clonotype was counted at least ten times. The chain links TRBV28 to TRBJ2-1; D call uncertain. V was trimmed by 4 bases and J by 8 bases, leaving 15 bases between them. Germline V gene sequence: CDR1 MDHEN, CDR2 SYDVKM. The CDR3 extends over 14 amino acids. CDR3 DNA: TGTGCCAGCAGTTCCGGAACCCCGCGGCATGAGCAGTTCTTC. Protein product: CASSSGTPRHEQFF. Full variable domain (outside the CDR3, taken from reference TRBV28 and TRBJ2-1): DVKVTQSSRYLVKRTGEKVFLECVQDMDHENMFWYRQDPGLGLRLIYFSYDVKMKEKGDIPEGYSVSREKKERFSLILESASTNQTSMYLCASSSGTPRHEQFFGPGTRLTVL.

The gene calls are TRBV11-2 and TRBJ2-4, with a possible D match to TRBD1 (6 bases). The J call may be wrong; the DNA end is better matched by TRBJ2-5. Germline V lookup: CDR1 SGHAT, CDR2 FQNNGV. The CDR3 has 17 amino acids. The CDR3 is CASSLVHGGWDKKTQYF. In DNA, the CDR3 is TGTGCCAGCAGCTTAGTACACGGTGGCTGGGACAAAAAGACCCAGTACTTC.

This clonotype came up once. At one end the junction does not follow the germline gene, possibly because of a read error. The V call is TRBV6-1, the J call TRBJ2-3, with TRBD1 matching 8 bases. Per germline, CDR1 MNHNS and CDR2 SASEGT. CDR3 length equals 15 residues. In DNA, the CDR3 is TGTGCCATTAAGGGACAGGCGGGGAGTGTCGGTGCGCAGTTTTTT. Amino acids: CAIKGQAGSVGAQFF.

About this clonotype itself: The junction departs from the called germline gene at one end, perhaps through a read error. V usage is TRBV6-5 and J usage is TRBJ2-5; tentatively, D is TRBD1 or TRBD2 (6 bases each). CDR1 MNHEY and CDR2 SVGAGI come from the germline V gene. This CDR3 is built from 16 residues. The CDR3 sequence is CASGYPGGRDTGTQYF. CDR3 DNA sequence: TGTGCCAGCGGGTACCCCGGGGGCCGGGACACAGGGACCCAGTATTTC.

The gene calls are TRBV9 and TRBJ1-1; D is perhaps TRBD1 (5 bases). Deletions cut 2 bases from V and 2 bases from J, with 10 bases between. Germline V lookup: CDR1 SGDLS, CDR2 YYNGEE. The CDR3 sequence is 14 residues long. This CDR3 reads CASSVGQRNTEAFF. The CDR3 nucleotides read TGTGCCAGCAGCGTTGGACAAAGAAACACTGAAGCTTTCTTT.

This clonotype has a count of ten or more. J is TRBJ2-1 and V is TRBV4-1; no firm D call. The CDR3 consists of 11 residues. The ends were cut back, 6 bases at V and 9 bases at J, with 9 bases in the middle. Germline V CDR1 and CDR2: MGHRA, YSYEKL. CDR3 coding DNA: TGCGCCAGCAGACAATCGTCTGAGCAGTTCTTC. Protein sequence: CASRQSSEQFF.

The chain has TRBV10-1 and TRBJ2-2, with 13 positions matching TRBD2. The length of the CDR3 is 15 residues. With V trimmed by 6 bases and J by 6 bases, 4 bases remained unmatched. Germline lookup yields CDR1 WNHNN and CDR2 SYGVQD (reference sequence). The CDR3 bases are TGCGCCAGCAGCGAACTAGCGGGAGGGGCCGGGGAGCTGTTTTTT. Residues: CASSELAGGAGELFF.

This clonotype was detected many times. V gene TRBV6-1 combines with J gene TRBJ2-7; perhaps TRBD2 as D (7 bases). There are 13 residues in the CDR3. Deletions cut 5 bases from V and 6 bases from J, with 14 bases between. The V gene's germline CDR1 is MNHNS and CDR2 SASEGT. The CDR3: CASSKREGGEQYF. For the CDR3, the DNA is TGTGCCAGCAGTAAGCGGGAAGGGGGCGAGCAGTACTTC.

This clonotype was seen repeatedly, ten times or more. The V gene is TRBV7-2, the J gene TRBJ1-2, with no clear D. Germline assignment: CDR1 SGHTA and CDR2 FQGNSA. Trimming pared 2 bases from V and 2 bases from J, leaving 6 bases between. The CDR3 sequence is 13 residues long. Written as DNA, the CDR3 is TGTGCCAGCAGCTTATTCGGGAACTATGGCTACACCTTC. It codes for CASSLFGNYGYTF.

This chain uses TRBV6-1 with TRBJ2-6; 7 bases match TRBD2. CDR1 and CDR2 (germline): MNHNS, SASEGT. V was pared by 9 bases and J by 4 bases, with 15 bases of the junction left unmatched. The length of the CDR3 is 17 residues. The CDR3: CARGGGGGGGGANVLTF. The CDR3 DNA follows: TGTGCCAGGGGGGGGGGGGGGGGGGGGGGGGGGGCCAACGTCCTGACTTTC.